Each of the 6 T cell receptor beta chains below was sequenced from the same sample in a study of cytomegalovirus exposure and HLA in healthy donors. Primers: 60 Vbeta forward and 13 Jbeta reverse. Here immunoSEQ multiplex PCR was the method, and the copy in TCRdb shows in-frame clones only, minus some. The sample contains 100,000 to 150,000 clones, about 85% of which appear only once. Sequenced input: PBMCs. The receptors were gathered from a man aged 18 to 29 in good health and CMV-seropositive.

This sequence joins TRBV7-6 and TRBJ2-1; D is possibly TRBD1 (5 bases). V lost 5 bases to trimming and J lost 10 bases, with 18 bases between them. In germline, CDR1 is SGHVS, CDR2 FNYEAQ. This CDR3 has 14 amino acids. The CDR3 region is CASSPGKGRVEQFF. The CDR3 DNA follows: TGTGCCAGCAGCCCGGGCAAGGGGCGCGTAGAGCAGTTCTTC. Full variable domain (rest looked up from reference TRBV7-6 and TRBJ2-1): GAGVSQSPRYKVTKRGQDVALRCDPISGHVSLYWYRQALGQGPEFLTYFNYEAQQDKSGLPNDRFSAERPEGSISTLTIQRTEQRDSAMYRCASSPGKGRVEQFFGPGTRLTVL.

The rearrangement links TRBV29-1 to TRBJ2-7, with 8 bases identical to TRBD1. CDR1 and CDR2 from the germline V gene are SQVTM and ANQGSEA. CDR3 size: 15 residues. With 6 bases clipped from V and 3 bases from J, the junction kept 13 bases outside the gene matches. CDR3 DNA sequence: TGCAGCGTCTCACGGGGGACAGGTCACTACTACGAGCAGTACTTC. Its protein product is CSVSRGTGHYYEQYF.

CDR3 residues: CASSYSGVPNEQYF. The CDR3 DNA sequence: TGTGCCAGCAGTTACTCAGGGGTCCCCAACGAGCAGTACTTC. This rearrangement joins TRBV6-6 to TRBJ2-7; D is perhaps TRBD1 (5 bases). The CDR3 loop spans 14 amino acids. Deletions cut 0 bases from V and 5 bases from J, with 11 bases between. The germline CDR1 and CDR2 sequences are MNHNY and SVGAGI (reference sequence).

To note about this clone: Other DNA sequences of this sample code for an identical CDR3. The chain uses TRBV30 and TRBJ2-1; a weak D match, TRBD2 (6 bases). This CDR3 comprises 13 residues. V was pared by 3 bases and J by 3 bases, with 9 bases between. Germline V gene data show CDR1 as GTSNPN and CDR2 as SVGIG (reference sequence). The CDR3: CAWRLADYNEQFF. In DNA form, the CDR3 reads TGTGCCTGGAGACTAGCCGACTACAATGAGCAGTTCTTC.

This chain joins TRBV6-5 and TRBJ2-1; TRBD2 aligns across 8 bases. CDR1 is MNHEY and CDR2 is SVGAGI in the germline V gene. With V trimmed by 10 bases and J by 3 bases, 8 bases remained unmatched. The CDR3 spans 14 residues. In DNA form, the CDR3 reads TGTGCCACCGAAGGTAGCGGGGACTACAATGAGCAGTTCTTC. Residues: CATEGSGDYNEQFF.

The V gene is TRBV5-1, the J gene TRBJ2-2, with TRBD2 matching 8 bases. CDR1 is SGHRS and CDR2 is YFSETQ in the germline V gene. The CDR3 totals 16 residues. Trimming at V came to 2 bases and at J to 0 bases, leaving 3 bases not matched to a gene. As DNA, the CDR3 is TGCGCCAGCAGCTTTCGGACTAGCACGAACACCGGGGAGCTGTTTTTT. Translated: CASSFRTSTNTGELFF.